The clone carrying this TCR beta chain has only a few counts. Its antigen remains unidentified. The data derive from a study of T-cell memory formation after mild COVID-19. Study summary: TCR clusters mostly belonged to single donors. The study's findings and limits: Some clones that responded turned up in pre-infection memory, which suggests that cross-reactive memory joined in. The study found balanced CD4/CD8 in clones contracting day 15 to 85 and a CD4+ lean in later expanders.

Constant-segment-primed 5'RACE gave TCR alpha and TCR beta cDNA libraries with sample barcodes and UMIs. TCRdb re-analysed the 5' RACE reads in MiXCR, keeping a single row per CDR3 protein. Of under 200,000 distinct CDR3 sequences listed, 9.5% to 13% are singletons. V shed 5 bases and J shed 0 bases, with 11 bases lying between them. The CDR3 loop spans 16 amino acids. Germline V gene data show CDR1 as LGHNA and CDR2 as YSLEER. This clonotype was obtained from a young man who had mild COVID-19 (a few samples of this study predate the infection). Cell type and time point are not known. This chain uses TRBV4-3 with TRBJ2-6; D not certain. Specimen: PBMCs or a T cell subset sorted from them (not recorded which). The CDR3 sequence is CASSSGRYSGANVLTF. The CDR3 DNA follows: TGCGCCAGCAGCTCTGGACGTTACTCTGGGGCCAACGTCCTGACTTTC.